These 10 T cell receptor beta chains share one sample of origin, sequenced in a study of OX40 agonist ivuxolimab in advanced cancers. The table came from immunoSEQ multiplex PCR; TCRdb's copy has only in-frame clones and leaves some out. Of almost 85,000 clones in the sample, 85% to 95% were seen once. Sequenced material: CD4+ or CD8+ T cells sorted from blood, taken in a trial of the OX40 agonist ivuxolimab. Every receptor here comes from an adult with an advanced solid tumor such as melanoma, head and neck, liver or kidney cancer.

This rearrangement joins TRBV6-5 to TRBJ1-2, with TRBD1 as a possible D gene (5 bases). CDR3 length: 16 residues. The germline gives CDR1 MNHEY, CDR2 SVGAGI. Trimming shortened V by 2 bases and J by 2 bases, and 15 bases separated the two germline ends. CDR3 protein: CASSYKRLGGNYGYTF. CDR3 bases: TGTGCCAGCAGTTACAAAAGGCTTGGGGGAAACTATGGCTACACCTTC.

This rearrangement joins TRBV4-1 to TRBJ2-7, with 13 nucleotides matching TRBD2. CDR3 length equals 19 residues. The V gene end was trimmed by 2 bases and the J gene end by 9 bases; junction bases not matched to a gene: 19. Per the germline V gene, CDR1 is MGHRA and CDR2 is YSYEKL. In nucleotides, the CDR3 is TGCGCCAGCAGCCAAAACCCCGTAATGAGGACTAGCGGGAGTGACGCGCAGTACTTC. It yields the protein CASSQNPVMRTSGSDAQYF.

The chain links TRBV6-5 to TRBJ2-7; 15 nucleotides match TRBD2. The germline V gene encodes CDR1 MNHEY and CDR2 SVGAGI. J gave up 4 bases and V 6 bases, and 4 bases lay outside the gene matches. CDR3 size: 15 residues. The DNA for the CDR3 is TGTGCCAGCAGCAACGGACTAGCGGGAGGGTACGAGCAGTACTTC. This gives the protein CASSNGLAGGYEQYF.

The table lists this clone with a count of one. The gene calls are TRBV2 and TRBJ2-7; TRBD1 aligns across 12 bases. V trimming: 6 bases; J trimming: 5 bases; junction bases outside the gene matches: 11. Germline loops: CDR1 SNHLY, CDR2 FYNNEI. CDR3 length equals 16 residues. DNA for the CDR3: TGTGCCAGCAGAGCAATCCCGGGACAGGGGGCGAACGAGCAGTACTTC. Protein product: CASRAIPGQGANEQYF.

This chain uses TRBV7-9 with TRBJ2-2, with 10 bases identical to TRBD2. This CDR3 has 16 amino acids. Germline V CDR1 and CDR2: SEHNR, FQNEAQ (reference sequence). V shed 2 bases, J shed 4 bases, and the junction held 4 bases outside the gene matches. The CDR3 DNA is TGTGCCAGCAGCTTACCGGGACTAGCGAGCACCGGGGAGCTGTTTTTT. Its protein is CASSLPGLASTGELFF.

This chain uses TRBV7-2 with TRBJ2-7; TRBD1 or TRBD2 may be the D gene (6 bases each). In germline, CDR1 is SGHTA, CDR2 FQGNSA. The ends were cut back, 4 bases at V and 2 bases at J, with 18 bases in the middle. The CDR3 is made up of 16 amino acids. In DNA form, the CDR3 reads TGTGCCAGCAGCTCACGGGTAGGGGGGCTGCCCTACGAGCAGTACTTC. Residues: CASSSRVGGLPYEQYF.

V and J are TRBV11-3 and TRBJ2-2; D call uncertain. The germline V and J ends were trimmed by 0 bases and 5 bases, with 7 bases remaining between them. Germline lookup yields CDR1 SGHNT and CDR2 YENEEA. The CDR3 sequence is 14 residues long. In nucleotides, the CDR3 is TGTGCCAGCAGCTTAGACCGTGGTACCGGGGAGCTGTTTTTT. Translating gives CASSLDRGTGELFF.

This CDR3 is CASSTTGTGDVNGQYF. CDR3 coding DNA: TGCGCCAGCAGCACTACCGGGACAGGGGACGTTAACGGGCAGTACTTC. This chain joins TRBV4-3 and TRBJ2-7; 10 bases fit TRBD1. In germline, CDR1 is LGHNA, CDR2 YSLEER. Trimming took 5 bases from V and 9 from J; bases not matched to a gene: 16. The CDR3 contains 16 residues.

V gene TRBV7-9 combines with J gene TRBJ1-1; maybe TRBD1 (5 bases). The CDR3 length is 16 residues. V was shortened by 1 base and J by 1 base, with 13 bases between the two germline ends. Germline CDR1 is SEHNR and CDR2 is FQNEAQ (reference sequence). CDR3 nucleotide sequence: TGTGCCAGCAGCTTAGAAGTGGACACTTGGAACACTGAAGCTTTCTTT. It translates to CASSLEVDTWNTEAFF. Variable domain in full (rest from reference TRBV7-9 and TRBJ1-1): DTGVSQNPRHKITKRGQNVTFRCDPISEHNRLYWYRQTLGQGPEFLTYFQNEAQLEKSRLLSDRFSAERPKGSFSTLEIQRTEQGDSAMYLCASSLEVDTWNTEAFFGQGTRLTVV.

V is TRBV7-3 and J is TRBJ2-1; TRBD1 matches 8 bases. With V trimmed by 4 bases and J by 7 bases, 3 bases remained unmatched. CDR3 length: 13 residues. Germline-derived CDR1 and CDR2 are SGHTA and FQGTGA. The CDR3 region is CASSSRQGNEQFF. The CDR3 nucleotides read TGTGCCAGCAGCTCCCGACAGGGGAATGAGCAGTTCTTC.